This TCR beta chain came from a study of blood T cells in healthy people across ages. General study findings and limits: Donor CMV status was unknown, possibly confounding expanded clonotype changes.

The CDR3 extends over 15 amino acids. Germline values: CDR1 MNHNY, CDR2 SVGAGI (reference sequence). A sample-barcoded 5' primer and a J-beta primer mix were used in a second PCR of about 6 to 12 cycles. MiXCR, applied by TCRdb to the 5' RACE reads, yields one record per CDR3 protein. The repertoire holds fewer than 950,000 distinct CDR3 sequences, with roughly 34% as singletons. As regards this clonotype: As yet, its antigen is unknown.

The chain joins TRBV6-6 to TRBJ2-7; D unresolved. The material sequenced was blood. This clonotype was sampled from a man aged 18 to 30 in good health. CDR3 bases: TGTACCTGCAGTTATGGGAAGGGCAGCTCCTACGAGCAGTACTTC. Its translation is CTCSYGKGSSYEQYF.